Shown below are 23 T cell receptor beta chains from a single sample sequenced in a study of CD8 T cells in ankylosing spondylitis. Study-wide findings and caveats: Made up of fewer than 10 highly homologous variants, a TCR beta motif appeared characteristic of ankylosing spondylitis blood.

These receptors have no known antigen. TCRdb fed the 5' RACE reads into MiXCR, producing one record per CDR3 protein. The sample carries around 770,000 distinct CDR3 sequences, roughly 20% recorded once. Sequencing input: blood, either unsorted or a sorted T cell fraction (not recorded which). These receptors were taken from a male donor with ankylosing spondylitis.

This clonotype was counted a few times. This sequence joins TRBV20-1 and TRBJ2-1, with D perhaps TRBD1 or TRBD2 (6 bases each). Trimming shortened V by 4 bases and J by 10 bases, and 23 bases separated the two germline ends. CDR1 and CDR2 from the germline V gene are DFQATT and SNEGSKA (reference sequence). The CDR3 is made up of 15 amino acids. CDR3 nucleotide sequence: TGCAGTGCTACCACTCCCCTCGGGGGCCATCGAGAGCAGTTCTTC. Its protein is CSATTPLGGHREQFF.

This clonotype has more than one count but fewer than ten. The chain carries TRBV7-9 and TRBJ2-1; TRBD2 might be the D (5 bases). Germline CDR1 SEHNR, CDR2 FQNEAQ (reference sequence). Trimming stripped 3 bases from V and 3 bases from J, with 12 bases between. CDR3 length: 15 amino acids. CDR3 protein: CASSFPLADYNEQFF. The CDR3 region has the DNA TGTGCCAGCAGCTTTCCCCTAGCTGACTACAATGAGCAGTTCTTC.

This clonotype has only a few counts. The gene calls are TRBV10-3 and TRBJ1-6; TRBD1 might be the D (6 bases). From germline, CDR1 is ENHRY and CDR2 SYGVKD. The CDR3 loop spans 15 amino acids. The ends were cut back, 2 bases at V and 9 bases at J, with 14 bases in the middle. CDR3 sequence reads: CAISEPRQDGSPLHF. The CDR3 nucleotides read TGTGCCATCAGTGAGCCCCGACAGGATGGTTCACCCCTCCACTTT.

This clonotype has just a few counts. The chain has TRBV5-1 and TRBJ1-2; D remains unclear. Germline V lookup: CDR1 SGHRS, CDR2 YFSETQ. CDR3 size: 15 residues. V lost 5 bases and J 4 bases, leaving 18 bases between the germline ends. DNA for the CDR3: TGCGCCAGCAGTCCCTCGTCGGGGATCCTCTATGGCTACACCTTC. Protein product: CASSPSSGILYGYTF.

This clonotype was detected a few times. The rearrangement joins TRBV6-7 to TRBJ2-2; D is unclear. TRBV6-7 qualifies as an ORF whose function is uncertain. CDR3 size: 20 residues. V lost 1 base and J 5 bases, leaving 26 bases between the germline ends. This chain's CDR3 is CASSYFNHMRKDPSTGELFF. The CDR3 DNA follows: TGTGCCAGCAGTTACTTTAATCACATGAGGAAGGACCCGTCAACCGGGGAGCTGTTTTTT.

This rearrangement joins TRBV5-1 to TRBJ1-1, with TRBD1 as a possible D gene (6 bases). The CDR3 runs 14 residues. Germline V CDR1 and CDR2: SGHRS, YFSETQ. Trimming removed 6 bases from V and 4 bases from J, with 16 bases in between. CDR3 residues: CASTYGGGSTEAFF. In DNA form, the CDR3 reads TGCGCCAGCACCTATGGCGGGGGCTCCACTGAAGCTTTCTTT.

This rearrangement joins TRBV6-1 to TRBJ2-2; 10 bases align to TRBD2. The CDR3 totals 15 residues. Germline V CDR1 and CDR2: MNHNS, SASEGT. The CDR3 is CVLGSAGGRTGELFF. The CDR3 DNA reads as TGTGTCCTCGGTTCAGCGGGGGGGCGAACCGGGGAGCTGTTTTTT.

This clonotype turned up a few times. The chain carries TRBV12-3 or TRBV12-4 and TRBJ2-7; perhaps TRBD2 as D (7 bases). V was shortened by 5 bases and J by 0 bases, with 17 bases between the two germline ends. The CDR3 totals 16 residues. This CDR3 is CASSPRGGGLSYEQYF. CDR3 in DNA: TGTGCCAGCAGTCCCCGGGGAGGGGGGCTCTCCTACGAGCAGTACTTC.

The rearrangement links TRBV4-1 to TRBJ1-5; D perhaps matches TRBD1 (6 bases). The length of the CDR3 is 14 residues. The germline V gene encodes CDR1 MGHRA and CDR2 YSYEKL. Between the trimmed V and J ends, which lost 1 base and 7 bases, there was a span of 11 bases. The CDR3 sequence: CASSQGTASQPQHF. The CDR3 DNA reads as TGCGCCAGCAGCCAAGGGACAGCGTCACAGCCCCAGCATTTT.

The gene calls are TRBV5-5 and TRBJ1-2; D remains unclear. CDR1 and CDR2 from the germline V gene are SGHKS and YYEKEE (reference sequence). The CDR3 is 14 amino acids. The germline V and J ends were trimmed by 0 bases and 7 bases, with 13 bases remaining between them. CDR3 nucleotide sequence: TGTGCCAGCAGCTTGGACGGACGGGCTCCTGGCTACACCTTC. As protein: CASSLDGRAPGYTF.

This clonotype was seen more than once but under ten times. CDR3 protein: CASSFDPGTQYF. The DNA of the CDR3 is TGTGCCAGCAGCTTCGATCCGGGGACGCAGTACTTC. V gene TRBV11-1 combines with J gene TRBJ2-7; D may be TRBD1 or TRBD2 (5 bases each). The CDR3 covers 12 residues. Germline V gene data show CDR1 as SGHAT and CDR2 as FQDESV (reference sequence). With 3 bases removed from V and 9 bases from J, the gap between germline ends came to 12 bases.

A few counts support this clonotype. A read error may produce the germline difference seen at one junction end. The V call is TRBV3-1, the J call TRBJ1-1, with a tentative D call TRBD1 (6 bases). CDR1 is LGHDT and CDR2 is YNNKEL in the germline V gene (reference sequence). The CDR3 loop spans 16 amino acids. The CDR3 nucleotides are TGTGCCAGCAGCAAAGAAGCAGGGGACAAGGTTACTGAAGCTTTCTTT. Its protein is CASSKEAGDKVTEAFF.

In this sample, this clonotype turned up once. The chain has TRBV7-2 and TRBJ2-1; 7 bases are a match to TRBD1. Germline V lookup: CDR1 SGHTA, CDR2 FQGNSA. This CDR3 contains 15 residues. V dropped 1 base and J dropped 7; count of bases not matched to a gene: 7. The CDR3 is CASSLGHRGGNEQFF. The CDR3 coding sequence is TGTGCCAGCAGCTTAGGGCACAGGGGTGGGAATGAGCAGTTCTTC.

This clonotype occurred once. This chain joins TRBV29-1 and TRBJ2-1, with D possibly matching TRBD2 (6 bases). This CDR3 has 12 amino acids. V shed 7 bases and J shed 10 bases, with 17 bases lying between them. Germline CDR1 and CDR2: SQVTM and ANQGSEA. CDR3 loop: CSDRRGTLEQFF. In DNA form, the CDR3 reads TGCAGCGACCGGCGGGGCACCTTAGAGCAGTTCTTC.

This clonotype has more than one count but fewer than ten. This sequence joins TRBV3-1 and TRBJ2-7, with D tentatively TRBD1 or TRBD2 (6 bases each). CDR3 size: 14 residues. Trimming pared 1 base from V and 3 bases from J, leaving 10 bases between. Germline CDR1 reads LGHDT; CDR2 reads YNNKEL (reference sequence). CDR3 bases: TGTGCCAGCAGCCAAGGGGGGGCCTTCTACGAGCAGTACTTC. Protein sequence: CASSQGGAFYEQYF.

The genes are TRBV5-6 and TRBJ1-1; D is unresolved. CDR3 length: 16 residues. V lost 1 base to trimming and J lost 0 bases, with 13 bases between them. CDR1 and CDR2 (germline): SGHDT, YYEEEE. DNA of the CDR3: TGTGCCAGCAGCTTGCCCAGGACGGGCATGAACACTGAAGCTTTCTTT. Its translation is CASSLPRTGMNTEAFF. Complete variable domain (other parts from reference TRBV5-6 and TRBJ1-1): DAGVTQSPTHLIKTRGQQVTLRCSPKSGHDTVSWYQQALGQGPQFIFQYYEEEERQRGNFPDRFSGHQFPNYSSELNVNALLLGDSALYLCASSLPRTGMNTEAFFGQGTRLTVV.

The table lists this clonotype with a few counts. The chain employs TRBV5-1 and TRBJ2-1; TRBD2 aligns across 11 bases. The CDR3 covers 16 residues. Per germline, CDR1 SGHRS and CDR2 YFSETQ. V was clipped by 5 bases and J by 0 bases; unmatched bases: 4. As DNA, the CDR3 is TGCGCCAGCAGTCCACTAGCGGGGGACTCCTACAATGAGCAGTTCTTC. Protein sequence: CASSPLAGDSYNEQFF.

This clonotype was observed a handful of times. The rearrangement uses TRBV20-1 and TRBJ1-2, with D tentatively TRBD1 (5 bases). Germline V gene sequence: CDR1 DFQATT, CDR2 SNEGSKA (reference sequence). This CDR3 comprises 13 residues. Trimming cost V 7 bases and J 0 bases, with 12 bases left between them. The CDR3 spells CSGDEETNYGYTF. CDR3 bases: TGCAGTGGGGACGAAGAAACTAACTATGGCTACACCTTC.

In this sample, this clonotype turned up many times. The rearrangement links TRBV12-3 or TRBV12-4 to TRBJ1-2, with D tentatively TRBD1 (5 bases). The CDR3 covers 14 residues. Deletions cut 5 bases from V and 4 bases from J, with 14 bases between. The CDR3 region is CASSIGQRGYGYTF. The CDR3 DNA reads as TGTGCCAGCAGTATAGGACAAAGGGGCTATGGCTACACCTTC.

This clonotype has only a few counts. This sequence joins TRBV12-3 or TRBV12-4 and TRBJ2-2; D is possibly TRBD1 (6 bases). The CDR3 contains 15 residues. V was trimmed by 7 bases and J by 3 bases, leaving 15 bases between them. CDR3 sequence: CASTTADRDTGELFF. For the CDR3, the DNA is TGTGCCAGCACTACCGCGGACAGAGACACCGGGGAGCTGTTTTTT.

This clonotype has just a few counts. The chain carries TRBV12-3 or TRBV12-4 and TRBJ1-1; possibly TRBD1 for D (5 bases). Trimming pared 4 bases from V and 3 bases from J, leaving 18 bases between. The length of the CDR3 is 16 residues. The CDR3 is CASSSPGGPEDTEAFF. CDR3 coding DNA: TGTGCCAGCAGTTCCCCTGGGGGTCCAGAGGACACTGAAGCTTTCTTT.

This clonotype was seen ten or more times. This chain joins TRBV29-1 and TRBJ2-1; possibly TRBD2 for D (5 bases). With 7 bases removed from V and 3 bases from J, the gap between germline ends came to 16 bases. Germline V gene lookup returns CDR1 SQVTM and CDR2 ANQGSEA. CDR3 length: 14 amino acids. The CDR3 region is CSGRTADLYNEQFF. DNA for the CDR3: TGCAGCGGCCGCACAGCGGACCTCTACAATGAGCAGTTCTTC.

This clonotype has just a few counts. V is TRBV10-3 and J is TRBJ2-3; D remains unclear. Trimming removed 1 base at V and 2 bases at J, with 7 bases between. CDR1 and CDR2 from the germline V gene are ENHRY and SYGVKD. There are 14 residues in the CDR3. DNA for the CDR3: TGTGCCATCAGTGAGTTGTTAGCCACAGATACGCAGTATTTT. It specifies CAISELLATDTQYF.